These 2 T cell receptor beta chains share one sample of origin, sequenced in a study of cytomegalovirus exposure and HLA in healthy donors. Vbeta (60) and Jbeta (13) primers were used in the PCR. Libraries were prepared by immunoSEQ multiplex PCR; TCRdb keeps only in-frame clonotypes and omits some of them. The profile shows a few hundred thousand clones, roughly 80% of them singletons. What was sequenced was PBMCs. The receptors come from a man aged 25 to 40 in good health and CMV-seronegative.

The V and J genes are TRBV6-1 and TRBJ1-6; TRBD1 aligns across 8 bases. The CDR3 consists of 17 residues. Germline V gives CDR1 MNHNS, CDR2 SASEGT. V trimming: 4 bases; J trimming: 14 bases; junction bases outside the gene matches: 19. CDR3 nucleotides: TGTGCCAGCAGTGTGACCCAGGGGGCCACCCCAGGCGTCACCCTCCACTTT. Its protein product is CASSVTQGATPGVTLHF.

The J gene is TRBJ2-1, the V gene TRBV18, with TRBD2 identical over 13 bases. V was pared by 6 bases and J by 9 bases, with 8 bases of the junction left unmatched. The CDR3 has 15 amino acids. In germline, CDR1 is KGHSH, CDR2 LQKENI. CDR3 sequence: CASSPTSGGAVEQFF. In DNA form, the CDR3 reads TGTGCCAGCTCGCCTACTAGCGGGGGGGCCGTTGAGCAGTTCTTC.